Below are 31 T cell receptor beta chains sequenced from a single sample in a study of blood T cell repertoires in COVID-19. The table came from immunoSEQ multiplex PCR; TCRdb's copy has only in-frame clones and leaves some out. Of about 350,000 clones listed, around 87% are singletons. Material for sequencing was PBMCs or T cells enriched from blood (not recorded which). Receptor source: a woman in her 30s who had recovered from COVID-19.

This clone was found once. The chain joins TRBV29-1 to TRBJ1-2; D is perhaps TRBD1 (5 bases). CDR3 length: 11 residues. The germline CDR1 and CDR2 sequences are SQVTM and ANQGSEA. V was shortened by 4 bases and J by 4 bases, with 7 bases between the two germline ends. CDR3 nucleotides: TGCAGCGTTGCTACAGGCTATGGCTACACCTTC. This translates into CSVATGYGYTF.

CDR3 DNA: TGCGCCAGCATGGCGGGGGGACCTGGAAATGAGCAGTTCTTC. Translation: CASMAGGPGNEQFF. This rearrangement joins TRBV5-1 to TRBJ2-1, with 8 bases matching TRBD2. Germline V gene sequence: CDR1 SGHRS, CDR2 YFSETQ. The CDR3 contains 14 residues. V lost 6 bases and J lost 7; bases outside the gene matches: 9. Full variable domain (rest looked up from reference TRBV5-1 and TRBJ2-1): KAGVTQTPRYLIKTRGQQVTLSCSPISGHRSVSWYQQTPGQGLQFLFEYFSETQRNKGNFPGRFSGRQFSNSRSEMNVSTLELGDSALYLCASMAGGPGNEQFFGPGTRLTVL.

The J gene is TRBJ1-2, the V gene TRBV4-2, with D tentatively TRBD1 (5 bases). V shed 3 bases and J shed 8 bases, with 16 bases lying between them. Germline V gives CDR1 LGHNA, CDR2 YNFKEQ. This CDR3 has 14 amino acids. The CDR3 nucleotides read TGTGCCAGCAGCCAGGACCGGGGGGATGGCGGCTACACCTTC. Its translation is CASSQDRGDGGYTF.

This chain connects TRBV10-2 to TRBJ2-1; TRBD2 matches at 9 bases. The CDR3 is 16 residues long. Germline loops: CDR1 WSHSY, CDR2 SAAADI. J was trimmed by 8 bases and V by 4 bases; bases with no gene match: 12. The CDR3 loop is CASSGGVSGGRDEQFF. CDR3 nucleotide sequence: TGCGCCAGCAGTGGGGGTGTCAGCGGGGGGCGGGATGAGCAGTTCTTC.

J is TRBJ2-1 and V is TRBV3-1 (or the pseudogene TRBV3-2); 8 bases align to TRBD2. CDR1 is LGHDT, CDR2 YNNKEL, per germline (reference sequence). With V trimmed by 0 bases and J by 4 bases, 8 bases remained unmatched. CDR3 size: 17 residues. CDR3 bases: TGTGCCAGCAGCCAAGATCTGGGCGGGGGGCCTTACAATGAGCAGTTCTTC. Amino acid sequence: CASSQDLGGGPYNEQFF.

This clone showed up just once. This chain connects TRBV4-3 to TRBJ1-5; a weak D match, TRBD1 (6 bases). Germline lookup yields CDR1 LGHNA and CDR2 YSLEER. V shed 1 base and J shed 10 bases, with 11 bases lying between them. The CDR3 covers 13 residues. The CDR3 spells CASSQVGGRPQHF. CDR3 in DNA: TGCGCCAGCAGCCAAGTCGGGGGGCGACCCCAGCATTTT.

The chain uses TRBV4-2 and TRBJ2-6; D is unresolved. The CDR3 totals 17 residues. Trimming pared 1 base from V and 3 bases from J, leaving 13 bases between. Germline V lookup: CDR1 LGHNA, CDR2 YNFKEQ. DNA of the CDR3: TGTGCCAGCAGCCAAGCATACAGAGCAGATGGGGCCAACGTCCTGACTTTC. Translating gives CASSQAYRADGANVLTF.

The V and J genes are TRBV11-3 and TRBJ2-3, with 9 bases lining up with TRBD1. With 4 bases clipped from V and 4 bases from J, the junction kept 6 bases outside the gene matches. Looked up from germline, CDR1 is SGHNT and CDR2 is YENEEA. This CDR3 spans 15 amino acids. For the CDR3, the DNA is TGTGCCAGCAGCTCGGGACAGGGAGAGGCAGATACGCAGTATTTT. This codes for CASSSGQGEADTQYF.

This sequence joins TRBV4-1 and TRBJ1-1, with a possible D match to TRBD1 (5 bases). CDR1 MGHRA and CDR2 YSYEKL come from the germline V gene. V was clipped by 4 bases and J by 0 bases, with 12 bases between them. This CDR3 has 15 residues. Here the CDR3 reads CASSPGQAMNTEAFF. CDR3 coding DNA: TGCGCCAGCAGCCCAGGGCAGGCTATGAACACTGAAGCTTTCTTT.

The genes are TRBV6-5 and TRBJ2-5; D is ambiguous. CDR3 size: 14 residues. V shed 2 bases and J shed 4 bases, with 11 bases lying between them. The germline gives CDR1 MNHEY, CDR2 SVGAGI. CDR3 sequence: CASSYDGFRETQYF. As DNA, the CDR3 is TGTGCCAGCAGTTACGACGGGTTCCGAGAGACCCAGTACTTC.

This clone appeared a single time. Other DNA sequences within the sample encode an identical CDR3. The gene calls are TRBV7-8 and TRBJ2-7; tentative D call: TRBD1 (5 bases). The length of the CDR3 is 13 residues. Trimming shortened V by 3 bases and J by 3 bases, and 9 bases separated the two germline ends. CDR1 and CDR2 (germline): SGHVS, FQNEAQ. The CDR3 protein is CASSFSRDYEQYF. The CDR3 DNA follows: TGTGCCAGCAGCTTTTCCAGGGACTACGAGCAGTACTTC.

The CDR3 nucleotides read TGTGCCACCAGCAGCAACAGGGCAGGACGCTCTGGAAACACCATATATTTT. The encoded protein is CATSSNRAGRSGNTIYF. V and J are TRBV15 and TRBJ1-3; possibly TRBD1 for D (6 bases). V lost 3 bases and J lost 0, with 15 bases in between. CDR1 and CDR2 from the germline V gene are LNHNV and YYDKDF (reference sequence). This CDR3 contains 17 residues.

This chain links TRBV14 with TRBJ1-1; D is ambiguous. V dropped 1 base and J dropped 1 base, with 7 bases sitting between them. The germline V gene encodes CDR1 SGHDN and CDR2 FVKESK. The CDR3 runs to 14 residues. The CDR3 DNA follows: TGTGCCAGCAGCCAAGGTTCAGGGAACACTGAAGCTTTCTTT. It is translated as CASSQGSGNTEAFF.

This sequence joins TRBV29-1 and TRBJ1-2; 7 bases agree with TRBD1. The CDR3 contains 13 residues. CDR1 and CDR2 (germline): SQVTM, ANQGSEA. With 7 bases clipped from V and 1 base from J, the junction kept 6 bases outside the gene matches. The CDR3 DNA follows: TGCAGCGCCCGGGACAGCAATAACTATGGCTACACCTTC. As protein: CSARDSNNYGYTF.

The chain joins TRBV6-2 or TRBV6-3 to TRBJ1-2; D is unclear. There are 13 residues in the CDR3. Trimming took 5 bases from V and 0 from J, leaving 7 bases between them. Germline CDR1 is MNHEY and CDR2 is SVGEGT. The CDR3 here is CASSRLSNYGYTF. The CDR3 DNA is TGTGCCAGCAGTCGTCTATCTAACTATGGCTACACCTTC.

The rearrangement links TRBV5-6 to TRBJ1-2, with TRBD1 matching 10 bases. The CDR3 is 14 amino acids. V gave up 0 bases and J gave up 8 bases; unmatched junction bases: 4. Germline V gene sequence: CDR1 SGHDT, CDR2 YYEEEE. In DNA form, the CDR3 reads TGTGCCAGCAGCTTGGCCGCGACAGGGGGCGGCTACACCTTC. Encoded protein: CASSLAATGGGYTF.

The rearrangement joins TRBV28 to TRBJ2-5, with D possibly being TRBD2 (7 bases). Germline lookup yields CDR1 MDHEN and CDR2 SYDVKM. The CDR3 is made up of 16 amino acids. Trimming stripped 8 bases from V and 0 bases from J, with 19 bases between. The DNA for the CDR3 is TGTGCCAGCCATTCGGTAGGGGGGGAGTACCAAGAGACCCAGTACTTC. Its protein is CASHSVGGEYQETQYF. Supplemented by reference TRBV28 and TRBJ2-5, the full variable domain reads DVKVTQSSRYLVKRTGEKVFLECVQDMDHENMFWYRQDPGLGLRLIYFSYDVKMKEKGDIPEGYSVSREKKERFSLILESASTNQTSMYLCASHSVGGEYQETQYFGPGTRLLVL.

The rearrangement links TRBV18 to TRBJ2-3; 7 bases match TRBD1. Germline V CDR1 and CDR2: KGHSH, LQKENI. V dropped 8 bases and J dropped 3; count of bases not matched to a gene: 8. CDR3 size: 14 residues. The CDR3 is CASHGTEHTDTQYF. Here the CDR3 DNA reads TGTGCCAGCCACGGGACAGAGCATACAGATACGCAGTATTTT.

The chain has TRBV7-2 and TRBJ2-1; TRBD2 matches 8 bases. CDR3 length: 15 amino acids. Germline V gives CDR1 SGHTA, CDR2 FQGNSA. Germline trimming cut 2 bases from V and 6 bases from J; bases unmatched to any gene: 6. CDR3 DNA: TGTGCCAGCAGCTTAATCCAGCGGGGGAGCAATGAGCAGTTCTTC. The encoded protein is CASSLIQRGSNEQFF.

This sequence joins TRBV4-1 and TRBJ1-1, with D possibly TRBD1 on 5 matching bases. The ends were cut back, 3 bases at V and 2 bases at J, with 19 bases in the middle. This CDR3 has 17 residues. Germline V gene lookup returns CDR1 MGHRA and CDR2 YSYEKL. CDR3 sequence reads: CASSHSQGTFLNTEAFF. CDR3 coding DNA: TGCGCCAGCAGCCACAGTCAGGGTACATTTCTCAACACTGAAGCTTTCTTT.

The J gene is TRBJ1-1, the V gene TRBV18; D might be TRBD1 (6 bases). The V end was cut by 6 bases, the J end by 7 bases, with 12 bases between. This CDR3 is built from 12 residues. Germline CDR1 is KGHSH and CDR2 is LQKENI. In DNA form, the CDR3 reads TGTGCCAGCTCTCCTCGGGACATTGAAGCTTTCTTT. Translated, it gives CASSPRDIEAFF.

The chain is built from TRBV6-4 and TRBJ1-1, with D possibly TRBD1 on 5 matching bases. Trimming removed 5 bases at V and 5 bases at J, with 15 bases between. Germline loops: CDR1 MRHNA, CDR2 SNTAGT. This CDR3 has 14 residues. CDR3 sequence reads: CASSRGGVGTEAFF. The DNA for the CDR3 is TGTGCCAGCAGTCGGGGAGGGGTCGGGACTGAAGCTTTCTTT.

The rearrangement uses TRBV7-6 and TRBJ1-3; 9 bases map to TRBD1. The V gene's germline CDR1 is SGHVS and CDR2 FNYEAQ. This CDR3 spans 18 amino acids. Trimming at V came to 5 bases and at J to 0 bases, leaving 11 bases not matched to a gene. CDR3 residues: CASSHSGDRDGSGNTIYF. The CDR3 DNA follows: TGTGCCAGCAGCCATTCTGGGGACAGGGACGGCTCTGGAAACACCATATATTTT.

V usage is TRBV21-1 and J usage is TRBJ2-3; the listed D gene, TRBD2, was not tested against the DNA. TRBV21-1 is a pseudogene locus. The CDR3 totals 17 residues. The DNA of the CDR3 is TGTGCCAGCAGCCCTTCGAGACTAGCGGAGATCACAGATACGCAGTATTTT. It encodes CASSPSRLAEITDTQYF.

J is TRBJ2-5 and V is TRBV7-9, with a possible D match to TRBD1 (6 bases). The germline gives CDR1 SEHNR, CDR2 FQNEAQ (reference sequence). The CDR3 has 14 amino acids. V lost 5 bases, J lost 2 bases, and 12 bases lay in between. CDR3 protein: CASSVRTAQETQYF. In DNA, the CDR3 is TGTGCCAGCAGCGTTCGGACAGCACAAGAGACCCAGTACTTC.

The V and J genes are TRBV2 and TRBJ1-1; D not certain. Trimming took 8 bases from V and 5 from J, leaving 9 bases between them. The germline gives CDR1 SNHLY, CDR2 FYNNEI. The CDR3 is 11 residues long. The CDR3 spells CASGHYTEAFF. Written as DNA, the CDR3 is TGTGCCAGCGGCCACTATACTGAAGCTTTCTTT.

V is TRBV19 and J is TRBJ1-5; the D gene is possibly TRBD1 (6 bases). V lost 7 bases to trimming and J lost 0 bases, with 13 bases between them. The CDR3 is made up of 15 amino acids. The germline gives CDR1 LNHDA, CDR2 SQIVND (reference sequence). The CDR3 DNA sequence: TGTGCCAGTATGGACAGAGTGTATAGCAATCAGCCCCAGCATTTT. Translated: CASMDRVYSNQPQHF.

J is TRBJ1-3 and V is TRBV19; D gene unclear. Germline CDR1 reads LNHDA; CDR2 reads SQIVND (reference sequence). The CDR3 sequence is 16 residues long. V lost 2 bases, J lost 1 base, and 12 bases lay in between. CDR3: CASSIRGGSSGNTIYF. In DNA form, the CDR3 reads TGTGCCAGTAGTATACGTGGCGGGAGTTCTGGAAACACCATATATTTT. The entire variable domain, with the rest obtained from reference TRBV19 and TRBJ1-3, is as follows: DGGITQSPKYLFRKEGQNVTLSCEQNLNHDAMYWYRQDPGQGLRLIYYSQIVNDFQKGDIAEGYSVSREKKESFPLTVTSAQKNPTAFYLCASSIRGGSSGNTIYFGEGSWLTVV.

V gene TRBV30 combines with J gene TRBJ1-5, with 7 bases fitting TRBD1. The germline V gene has CDR1 GTSNPN and CDR2 SVGIG (reference sequence). With 5 bases clipped from V and 4 bases from J, the junction kept 8 bases outside the gene matches. The CDR3 extends over 14 amino acids. The CDR3 DNA follows: TGTGCCTGGTCCACAGGGGCGGGGAATCAGCCCCAGCATTTT. It encodes CAWSTGAGNQPQHF. Using reference TRBV30 and TRBJ1-5 for the parts outside the CDR3, the full variable domain is SQTIHQWPATLVQPVGSPLSLECTVEGTSNPNLYWYRQAAGRGLQLLFYSVGIGQISSEVPQNLSASRPQDRQFILSSKKLLLSDSGFYLCAWSTGAGNQPQHFGDGTRLSIL.

This clone showed up just a few times. The chain combines TRBV4-1 with TRBJ1-6; no firm D call. The CDR3 spans 14 residues. The ends were cut back, 1 base at V and 4 bases at J, with 5 bases in the middle. The germline gives CDR1 MGHRA, CDR2 YSYEKL. The DNA of the CDR3 is TGCGCCAGCAGCCAAGGGCAGTATAATTCACCCCTCCACTTT. Encoded protein: CASSQGQYNSPLHF.

V usage is TRBV15 and J usage is TRBJ1-2, with a possible D match to TRBD1 (6 bases). V lost 3 bases to trimming and J lost 4 bases, with 15 bases between them. The CDR3 is made up of 15 amino acids. Looked up from germline, CDR1 is LNHNV and CDR2 is YYDKDF (reference sequence). The CDR3 region is CATSSPGQTIYGYTF. DNA of the CDR3: TGTGCCACCAGCAGCCCAGGACAGACTATCTATGGCTACACCTTC.